One sample yielded the 21 T cell receptor beta chains listed below, sequenced in a study of HIV-infected patients and healthy controls. TCRdb used MiXCR to reprocess the 5' RACE reads, holding one entry per CDR3 protein. The table lists 50,000 to 80,000 distinct CDR3 sequences, roughly 19% of them singletons. The specimen sequenced was CD4+ T cells from blood. These receptors originate from a human donor in good health.

The chain employs TRBV30 and TRBJ2-7, with 11 bases lining up with TRBD2. The J segment lost 3 bases and the V segment lost 5 bases, leaving 6 bases of the junction unmatched. There are 14 residues in the CDR3. Germline values: CDR1 GTSNPN, CDR2 SVGIG (reference sequence). The chain's CDR3 is CAWAPLAGGYEQYF. The CDR3 region has the DNA TGTGCCTGGGCCCCGCTAGCGGGGGGCTACGAGCAGTACTTC.

The V call is TRBV6-5, the J call TRBJ2-1; 7 bases are shared with TRBD1. Losses at the gene ends were 6 bases for V and 8 bases for J; bases not matched to a gene: 13. This CDR3 region has 15 residues. CDR1 is MNHEY and CDR2 is SVGAGI in the germline V gene. CDR3: CASSMTGTPTDEQFF. The CDR3 DNA is TGTGCCAGCAGCATGACAGGGACCCCCACCGATGAGCAGTTCTTC.

This clonotype was observed many times. The V call is TRBV20-1, the J call TRBJ2-7, with TRBD2 matching 9 bases. The CDR3 contains 15 residues. The ends lost 0 bases at V and 5 bases at J; junction bases unmatched: 8. Germline V gives CDR1 DFQATT, CDR2 SNEGSKA (reference sequence). CDR3: CSAREVRGLADEQYF. CDR3 nucleotides: TGCAGTGCTAGAGAGGTTAGGGGACTAGCCGACGAGCAGTACTTC.

In DNA form, the CDR3 reads TGTGCCAGCAGCTACGACAGGCGCGATACGCAGTATTTT. Its protein is CASSYDRRDTQYF. V usage is TRBV7-3 and J usage is TRBJ2-3; D perhaps matches TRBD1 (6 bases). The germline V and J ends were trimmed by 4 bases and 6 bases, with 11 bases remaining between them. The length of the CDR3 is 13 residues. Germline V gives CDR1 SGHTA, CDR2 FQGTGA.

The chain joins TRBV20-1 to TRBJ2-7, with TRBD2 identical over 13 bases. The germline V gene encodes CDR1 DFQATT and CDR2 SNEGSKA (reference sequence). V trimming: 7 bases; J trimming: 2 bases; junction bases outside the gene matches: 8. This CDR3 contains 15 residues. CDR3 sequence (DNA): TGCAGTGGCGTACCCGGGACTAGCGGGACCTACGAGCAGTACTTC. Encoded protein: CSGVPGTSGTYEQYF.

A few counts support this clonotype. The rearrangement joins TRBV27 to TRBJ2-7; D remains ambiguous. Looked up from germline, CDR1 is MNHEY and CDR2 is SMNVEV (reference sequence). The CDR3 has 17 amino acids. V was trimmed by 0 bases and J by 6 bases, leaving 21 bases between them. CDR3 in amino acids: CASSLSGPGPVPSEQYF. The CDR3 nucleotides are TGTGCCAGCAGTTTATCTGGCCCGGGCCCTGTGCCCTCCGAGCAGTACTTC.

This clonotype was detected ten times or more. The chain recombines TRBV7-6 with TRBJ2-7, with TRBD2 as a possible D gene (6 bases). Trimming took 5 bases from V and 2 from J, leaving 13 bases between them. Germline CDR1 is SGHVS and CDR2 is FNYEAQ. The length of the CDR3 is 14 residues. The CDR3 protein is CASSPIGGAYEQYF. The CDR3 nucleotides read TGTGCCAGCAGCCCGATCGGAGGGGCCTACGAGCAGTACTTC.

There are many counts of this clonotype. The V gene is TRBV2, the J gene TRBJ2-2, with 7 bases identical to TRBD1. Losses at the gene ends were 10 bases for V and 0 bases for J; bases not matched to a gene: 5. The germline CDR1 and CDR2 sequences are SNHLY and FYNNEI. The CDR3 totals 14 residues. This CDR3 reads CAKGTASNTGELFF. DNA of the CDR3: TGTGCCAAAGGGACAGCCTCGAACACCGGGGAGCTGTTTTTT.

This clonotype was observed at least ten times. The chain employs TRBV6-2 or TRBV6-3 and TRBJ2-6; the D call may be TRBD1 or TRBD2 (6 bases each). CDR1 is MNHEY, CDR2 SVGEGT, per germline. Trimming cost V 2 bases and J 3 bases, with 17 bases left between them. CDR3 length equals 18 residues. The DNA for the CDR3 is TGTGCCAGCAGTTACGGTCAATCCAGGGGAGGTGGGGCCAACGTCCTGACTTTC. Protein: CASSYGQSRGGGANVLTF.

The chain is built from TRBV19 and TRBJ2-4; D might be TRBD1 (5 bases). This CDR3 has 14 amino acids. Germline V CDR1 and CDR2: LNHDA, SQIVND (reference sequence). V lost 7 bases and J lost 1, with 11 bases in between. CDR3 coding DNA: TGTGCCAGTACCCCGCCAGGGGCCAAAAACATTCAGTACTTC. It translates to CASTPPGAKNIQYF.

This clonotype has a count of ten or more. V gene TRBV9 combines with J gene TRBJ2-6; no reliable D call. The CDR3 runs 17 residues. V was clipped by 0 bases and J by 0 bases, with 10 bases between them. The germline V gene has CDR1 SGDLS and CDR2 YYNGEE. The CDR3 here is CASSVEGASSGANVLTF. The CDR3 nucleotides are TGTGCCAGCAGCGTAGAGGGTGCGAGCTCTGGGGCCAACGTCCTGACTTTC.

The chain joins TRBV5-6 to TRBJ2-1; 11 bases agree with TRBD1. After removal of 4 bases from V and 4 bases from J, the junction contained 4 bases not matched to a gene. CDR1 and CDR2 (germline): SGHDT, YYEEEE. The CDR3 spans 15 residues. The CDR3 sequence is CASSGGQGDYNEQFF. The DNA of the CDR3 is TGTGCCAGCAGCGGGGGACAGGGGGATTACAATGAGCAGTTCTTC.

This clonotype was seen only a few times. As DNA, the CDR3 is TGTGCCAGCAGTTCAGCGGGGTATGGCTACACCTTC. Translated, it gives CASSSAGYGYTF. This chain uses TRBV11-3 with TRBJ1-2; D remains unclear. The CDR3 spans 12 residues. Germline V gene lookup returns CDR1 SGHNT and CDR2 YENEEA. Between the trimmed V and J ends, which lost 6 bases and 5 bases, there was a span of 10 bases.

The chain carries TRBV20-1 and TRBJ2-3; D possibly matches TRBD1 or TRBD2 (5 bases each). Germline CDR1 is DFQATT and CDR2 is SNEGSKA (reference sequence). Trimming stripped 1 base from V and 2 bases from J, with 10 bases between. This CDR3 comprises 14 residues. CDR3 nucleotides: TGCAGTGCTAGAGCGGGGCCCGTCACAGATACGCAGTATTTT. It encodes CSARAGPVTDTQYF.

This clonotype turned up a few times. The chain couples TRBV7-6 to TRBJ2-5; a weak D match, TRBD1 (5 bases). V lost 5 bases, J lost 3 bases, and 19 bases lay in between. Germline V gene sequence: CDR1 SGHVS, CDR2 FNYEAQ. The CDR3 is 16 residues long. CDR3 DNA: TGTGCCAGCAGCCCTACCCCAGGGATAGGGGAAGAGACCCAGTACTTC. It specifies CASSPTPGIGEETQYF.

V and J are TRBV27 and TRBJ1-2; 7 bases map to TRBD1. J lost 2 bases, V lost 4 bases, and 4 bases had no gene match. Germline V gene data show CDR1 as MNHEY and CDR2 as SMNVEV (reference sequence). CDR3 size: 14 residues. CDR3 amino acids: CASSSVTGNYGYTF. CDR3 nucleotide sequence: TGTGCCAGCAGTTCGGTGACAGGGAACTATGGCTACACCTTC.

This clonotype has more than one count but fewer than ten. CDR3 sequence: CASGTRGGEQFF. For the CDR3, the DNA is TGTGCCAGCGGTACTAGAGGGGGCGAGCAGTTCTTC. The gene calls are TRBV27 and TRBJ2-1, with 7 nucleotides matching TRBD1. This CDR3 has 12 residues. Trimming took 8 bases from V and 10 from J; bases not matched to a gene: 8. Germline CDR1 and CDR2: MNHEY and SMNVEV (reference sequence).

This chain joins TRBV7-2 and TRBJ1-2; D unresolved. This CDR3 has 15 amino acids. CDR1 is SGHTA, CDR2 FQGNSA, per germline. Trimming left V 1 base short and J 5 bases short, with 14 bases between. This CDR3 is CASSLGFSSIYGYTF. In DNA, the CDR3 is TGTGCCAGCAGCTTAGGTTTCTCGAGTATTTATGGCTACACCTTC. The whole variable domain, filled in from reference TRBV7-2 and TRBJ1-2, reads GAGVSQSPSNKVTEKGKDVELRCDPISGHTALYWYRQSLGQGLEFLIYFQGNSAPDKSGLPSDRFSAERTGGSVSTLTIQRTQQEDSAVYLCASSLGFSSIYGYTFGSGTRLTVV.

This clonotype has more than one count but fewer than ten. This chain connects TRBV12-3 or TRBV12-4 to TRBJ1-1, with D maybe TRBD1 (5 bases). The CDR3 loop spans 14 amino acids. V shed 3 bases and J shed 4 bases, with 12 bases lying between them. In nucleotides, the CDR3 is TGTGCCAGCAGTTTTAGGGGAGTTGGCACTGAAGCTTTCTTT. Its translation: CASSFRGVGTEAFF.

By sample share, this clonotype is medium-sized (0.01 to 0.1%). The V and J genes are TRBV14 and TRBJ2-3; D unresolved. Per the germline V gene, CDR1 is SGHDN and CDR2 is FVKESK. The CDR3 is 12 residues long. Trimming stripped 4 bases from V and 2 bases from J, with 4 bases between. The CDR3 nucleotides read TGTGCCAGCAGCCCTTTCACAGATACGCAGTATTTT. Protein sequence: CASSPFTDTQYF.

In the case of this clonotype: A much larger clone lies one base from this, so it may be a read error. The rearrangement links TRBV6-2 or TRBV6-3 to TRBJ2-3; perhaps TRBD2 as D (5 bases). CDR1 is MNHEY, CDR2 SVGEGT, per germline. CDR3 length: 14 amino acids. V lost 6 bases to trimming and J lost 4 bases, with 14 bases between them. The CDR3 DNA reads TGTGCCAGCAGAGACCCCGGGGTTCCAGATACGCAGTATTTT. It encodes CASRDPGVPDTQYF.